These T cell receptor beta chains were read from a single sample in a study of beta chain features in type 1 diabetes. Produced via immunoSEQ multiplex PCR; TCRdb's table is partial and in-frame only. Among 850,000 to 900,000 clones, under 20% were seen once, and the ten largest hold 0.02% to 0.025%. The source material was naive CD4+ T cells from blood. The receptors derive from a woman under 30 in good health. Both conserved end residues are part of each CDR3. D genes are given only for firm matches. The size of a clone is reported for some rows only, either as once, few or many, or as a class for expanded clones.

>NA|TRBJ2-2|TRBV9|NA
CASSVLRTGELFF
TGTGCCAGCAGCGTTCTTAGAACCGGGGAGCTGTTTTTT
>NA|TRBJ2-3|TRBV7-2|TRBD1
CASSSRDSRTDTQYF
TGTGCCAGCAGCTCCCGGGACAGTCGCACAGATACGCAGTATTTT
>NA|TRBJ1-2|TRBV27|NA
CASSPGGGWYGYTF
TGTGCCAGCAGTCCCGGCGGGGGCTGGTATGGCTACACCTTC
>few|TRBJ1-1|TRBV5-6|NA
CASSLARQGTEAFF
TGTGCCAGCAGCTTGGCAAGGCAGGGAACTGAAGCTTTCTTT
>many|TRBJ2-5|TRBV14|TRBD2
CASSHAGGETQYF
TGTGCCAGCAGCCACGCGGGAGGAGAGACCCAGTACTTC
>few|TRBJ2-2|TRBV10-3|TRBD1
CAISGTGGTGELFF
TGTGCCATCAGTGGGACAGGGGGGACCGGGGAGCTGTTTTTT
>few|TRBJ1-3|TRBV15|NA
CATSTGTLNTIYF
TGTGCCACCAGCACCGGGACACTAAACACCATATATTTT
>NA|TRBJ2-1|TRBV5-6|TRBD2
CASSPYRSGRAIEQFF
TGTGCCAGCAGCCCTTACCGGAGCGGGAGGGCTATCGAGCAGTTCTTC
>NA|TRBJ2-3|TRBV19|NA
CASSILALGTTDTQYF
TGTGCCAGTAGTATCCTAGCTCTAGGAACCACAGATACGCAGTATTTT
>few|TRBJ2-2|TRBV5-6|NA
CASSDNDRELFF
TGTGCCAGCAGCGACAACGACCGGGAGCTGTTTTTT
>NA|TRBJ2-6|TRBV2|NA
CASSELRVGANVLTF
TGTGCCAGCAGCGAATTGAGGGTTGGGGCCAACGTCCTGACTTTC
>NA|TRBJ2-6|TRBV19|NA
CASSARHTSGANVLTF
TGTGCCAGTAGTGCGCGGCACACCTCTGGGGCCAACGTCCTGACTTTC
>few|TRBJ2-2|TRBV15|NA
CATSRESDPGELFF
TGTGCCACCAGCAGAGAGTCCGATCCGGGGGAGCTGTTTTTT
>NA|TRBJ1-1|TRBV7-3|NA
CASSLTGQGMTEAFF
TGTGCCAGCAGCTTAACGGGGCAGGGAATGACTGAAGCTTTCTTT
>NA|TRBJ2-4|TRBV28|NA
CASSLPGASGIQYF
TGTGCCAGCAGTTTACCCGGGGCCTCGGGCATTCAGTACTTC
>few|TRBJ2-1|TRBV20-1|NA
CSPVTYNEQFF
TGCAGTCCCGTCACCTACAATGAGCAGTTCTTC
>few|TRBJ2-7|TRBV15|NA
CATSRELTLGPGSYEQYF
TGTGCCACCAGCAGAGAATTAACTTTGGGCCCCGGGTCCTACGAGCAGTACTTC
>few|TRBJ1-1|TRBV4-2|TRBD1
CASSQAGTVFPFF
TGTGCCAGCAGCCAAGCTGGGACAGTTTTTCCTTTCTTT
>NA|TRBJ2-3|TRBV15|NA
CATSRQDTDTQYF
TGTGCCACCAGCAGACAAGACACAGATACGCAGTATTTT
>NA|TRBJ2-7|TRBV19|TRBD2
CASSKTSGTGEQYF
TGTGCCAGTAGTAAGACTAGCGGGACTGGCGAGCAGTACTTC
>few|TRBJ1-1|TRBV13|NA
CASSPLARGRWTEAFF
TGTGCCAGCAGCCCCCTCGCCCGGGGGAGGTGGACTGAAGCTTTCTTT
>NA|TRBJ1-1|TRBV6-5|NA
CASSSYSNTEAFF
TGTGCCAGCAGTTCGTACTCGAACACTGAAGCTTTCTTT
>NA|TRBJ1-1|TRBV10-3|NA
CAISFGGDVTEAFF
TGTGCCATCAGTTTCGGGGGGGATGTGACTGAAGCTTTCTTT
>NA|TRBJ1-1|TRBV5-4|NA
CASTTRDVNTEAFF
TGTGCCAGCACTACGAGGGACGTTAACACTGAAGCTTTCTTT
>few|TRBJ2-7|TRBV5-6|NA
CASSFRSGISYEQYF
TGTGCCAGCAGCTTCCGGTCCGGAATCTCCTACGAGCAGTACTTC
>few|TRBJ2-5|TRBV19|NA
CASSLRDSGMETQYF
TGTGCCAGTAGTCTAAGGGACAGCGGGATGGAGACCCAGTACTTC
>NA|TRBJ2-5|TRBV7-2|TRBD2
CASSAGLANPAGETQYF
TGTGCCAGCAGCGCGGGACTAGCGAACCCGGCAGGAGAGACCCAGTACTTC
>few|TRBJ2-1|TRBV11-2|TRBD2
CASSLRLAGGSNNEQFF
TGTGCCAGCAGCTTACGACTAGCGGGAGGGTCGAACAATGAGCAGTTCTTC
>NA|TRBJ2-5|TRBV14|NA
CASSQGSETQYF
TGTGCCAGCAGCCAAGGTAGTGAGACCCAGTACTTC
>few|TRBJ2-3|TRBV7-2|TRBD2
CASSLVLAGTDTQYF
TGTGCCAGCAGCTTAGTACTAGCGGGCACAGATACGCAGTATTTT
>few|TRBJ2-5|TRBV10-3|NA
CAIRGEGETQYF
TGTGCCATACGGGGCGAGGGGGAGACCCAGTACTTC
>few|TRBJ2-2|TRBV19|NA
CASSPIQVGTGELFF
TGTGCCAGTAGCCCCATCCAGGTTGGGACCGGGGAGCTGTTTTTT
>NA|TRBJ2-3|TRBV4-2|NA
CASSQNSVGDTQYF
TGTGCCAGCAGCCAAAATAGCGTCGGGGATACGCAGTATTTT
>NA|TRBJ2-7|TRBV7-2|NA
CASSFGTYEQYF
TGTGCCAGCAGCTTCGGTACCTACGAGCAGTACTTC
>few|TRBJ1-3|TRBV7-2|NA
CASSFARDTIYF
TGTGCCAGCAGCTTTGCACGGGACACCATATATTTT
>NA|TRBJ2-1|TRBV4-3|TRBD1
CASSPHPDRGYNEQFF
TGCGCCAGCAGCCCACACCCGGACAGGGGCTACAATGAGCAGTTCTTC
>NA|TRBJ2-7|TRBV18|NA
CASSPLGGSYEQYF
TGTGCCAGCTCACCCCTTGGAGGATCCTACGAGCAGTACTTC
>NA|TRBJ2-3|TRBV7-9|NA
CASSLEVVGMQYF
TGTGCCAGCAGCTTAGAAGTCGTGGGTATGCAGTATTTT
>NA|TRBJ2-1|TRBV4-1|TRBD2
CASSQDPSGNSYNEQFF
TGCGCCAGCAGCCAAGATCCTAGCGGGAACTCCTACAATGAGCAGTTCTTC
>NA|TRBJ2-2|TRBV11-3|NA
CASSLRGNTGELFF
TGTGCCAGCAGCTTACGCGGGAACACCGGGGAGCTGTTTTTT
>few|TRBJ2-7|TRBV6-6|TRBD2
CASSFLAGDYEQYF
TGTGCCAGCAGTTTTCTAGCGGGAGACTACGAGCAGTACTTC
>NA|TRBJ1-2|TRBV7-9|NA
CASSLLSGGYTF
TGTGCCAGCAGCTTGCTCAGCGGGGGGTACACCTTC
>NA|TRBJ2-6|TRBV7-8|NA
CASSLARGSGANVLTF
TGTGCCAGCAGCTTAGCGCGGGGCTCTGGGGCCAACGTCCTGACTTTC
>NA|TRBJ2-3|TRBV19|TRBD2
CASSPFELAGRVAQYF
TGTGCCAGTAGTCCGTTTGAACTAGCGGGAAGAGTGGCGCAGTATTTT
>NA|TRBJ1-5|TRBV7-2|NA
CASSLGVGYGQPQHF
TGTGCCAGCAGCTTAGGTGTAGGGTACGGACAGCCCCAGCATTTT
>NA|TRBJ1-2|TRBV4-3|NA
CASSQMDGLRDGYTF
TGCGCCAGCAGCCAAATGGACGGACTCAGGGATGGCTACACCTTC
>few|TRBJ1-1|TRBV19|TRBD1
CASRDRVTEAFF
TGTGCCAGTCGGGACAGGGTCACTGAAGCTTTCTTT
>NA|TRBJ2-1|TRBV7-2|NA
CASSLGLSYNEQFF
TGTGCCAGCAGCCTGGGACTCTCCTACAATGAGCAGTTCTTC
>NA|TRBJ2-6|TRBV27|NA
CATGYGANVLTF
TGTGCCACGGGGTATGGGGCCAACGTCCTGACTTTC